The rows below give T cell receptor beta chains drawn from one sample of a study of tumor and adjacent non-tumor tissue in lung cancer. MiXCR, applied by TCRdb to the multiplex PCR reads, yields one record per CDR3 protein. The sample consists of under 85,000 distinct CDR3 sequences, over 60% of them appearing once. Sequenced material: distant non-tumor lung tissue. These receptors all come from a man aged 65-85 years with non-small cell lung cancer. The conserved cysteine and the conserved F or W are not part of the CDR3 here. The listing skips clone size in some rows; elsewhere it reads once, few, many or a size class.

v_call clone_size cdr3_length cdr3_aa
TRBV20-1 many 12 SAGLARLNYEQY
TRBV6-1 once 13 AGTITGTGGDTQY
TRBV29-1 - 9 SVGSGDEQF
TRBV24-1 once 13 ATCDRGGDTGELF
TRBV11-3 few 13 ASSLGQSSYNEQF
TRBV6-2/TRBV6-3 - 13 AYLGLARSYNEQF
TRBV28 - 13 ASSFGAPNNLPLH
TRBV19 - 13 ASSPLGRLTYEQY
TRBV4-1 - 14 ASGQAKRTGSQPQH
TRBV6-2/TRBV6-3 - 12 ASSYGASTDMQY
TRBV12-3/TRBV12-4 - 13 FSSLGTGGNQLQH
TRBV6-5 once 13 ANSSPGLARDTQH
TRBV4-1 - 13 ASSQTTSANTEAS
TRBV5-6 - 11 ASSEMTADRQY
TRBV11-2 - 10 ASSPGRTEQH
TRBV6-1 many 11 ASKFGSSYEQY
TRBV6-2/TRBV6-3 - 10 TSTGEDKELF
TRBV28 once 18 ASNFGTDATRAGIAYEHY
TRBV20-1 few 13 SATTSGGLTDTQY
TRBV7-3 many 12 ASSSLGGTDTQY
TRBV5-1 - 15 ASILWLTGGPGDTQY
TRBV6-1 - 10 VCSESSFTQY
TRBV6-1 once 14 TSSQEGGYYNSPLH
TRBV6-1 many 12 ASRSGTDNSPLH
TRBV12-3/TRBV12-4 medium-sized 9 ASRRGNTIY
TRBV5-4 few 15 ASSIGTGGGINSPLH
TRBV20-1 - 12 SARPFTGEGEAF
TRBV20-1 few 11 SASWRVKNIQY
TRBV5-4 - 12 ASSQIDRFHEQF
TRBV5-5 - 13 ANSLMAGGFYGYT
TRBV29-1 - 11 GVADSIQETQY
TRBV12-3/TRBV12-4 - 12 ASSFDSVETEAF
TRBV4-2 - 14 ASSQESRGSYDEQF
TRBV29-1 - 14 NVVPYQSSGEDGYT
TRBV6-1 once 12 ASSADGKQYGYT
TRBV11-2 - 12 ASLDRGDTDTQY
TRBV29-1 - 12 SVDGHVDTGELF